A single sample is the source of the 30 T cell receptor beta chains below, sequenced in a study of Graves' ophthalmopathy and Graves' hyperthyroidism. The sequenced template was RNA, covering the TCR beta CDR3 region. First-round RT-PCR employed HTBI primers, with a second-round multiplex PCR after it. From the multiplex PCR reads, TCRdb called clonotypes with MiXCR, one entry per CDR3 protein. Here the sample spans roughly 400,000 distinct CDR3 sequences, around 20% being singletons. The sequenced sample consisted of peripheral blood. These receptors originate from a woman under 30 with Graves' ophthalmopathy.

With regard to this clonotype: The junction shows a germline mismatch at one end, possibly a read error. This sequence joins TRBV6-2 or TRBV6-3 and TRBJ2-4, with D maybe TRBD1 (5 bases). The CDR3 extends over 14 amino acids. Germline CDR1 and CDR2: MNHEY and SVGEGT. The CDR3, as DNA: TGTGCCAGCACTTACCAGGGTACTCAAAACATTCAGTACTTC. It codes for CASTYQGTQNIQYF.

This clonotype was recorded at least ten times. The gene calls are TRBV5-4 and TRBJ2-7; 13 bases align to TRBD2. Germline V gives CDR1 SGHNT, CDR2 YYREEE (reference sequence). This CDR3 is 18 amino acids long. J gave up 4 bases and V 2 bases, and 12 bases lay outside the gene matches. CDR3 in DNA: TGTGCCAGCAGCTTTTCTTATTGGACTAGCGGGAGAGGGTACGAGCAGTACTTC. Translation gives CASSFSYWTSGRGYEQYF. The entire variable domain, with the rest obtained from reference TRBV5-4 and TRBJ2-7, is as follows: ETGVTQSPTHLIKTRGQQVTLRCSSQSGHNTVSWYQQALGQGPQFIFQYYREEENGRGNFPPRFSGLQFPNYSSELNVNALELDDSALYLCASSFSYWTSGRGYEQYFGPGTRLTVT.

This clonotype appeared many times. The chain joins TRBV11-2 to TRBJ1-5; D remains unclear. CDR3 length equals 13 residues. Trimming stripped 1 base from V and 8 bases from J, with 9 bases between. Germline assignment: CDR1 SGHAT and CDR2 FQNNGV. For the CDR3, the DNA is TGTGCCAGCAGCTTAGGGGCCCGAAAGCCCCAGCATTTT. Amino acid sequence: CASSLGARKPQHF.

This clonotype was seen many times. The chain carries TRBV27 and TRBJ1-1; D is undetermined. Germline loops: CDR1 MNHEY, CDR2 SMNVEV (reference sequence). The CDR3 totals 14 residues. Trimming shortened V by 0 bases and J by 1 base, and 6 bases separated the two germline ends. CDR3 loop: CASSLSMANTEAFF. The CDR3 DNA reads TGTGCCAGCAGTTTATCGATGGCGAACACTGAAGCTTTCTTT.

The sample holds many counts of this clonotype. A much larger clone differs by one base, so this may be a read error. CDR3 loop: CASSLAARRGGEEAQYF. CDR3 sequence (DNA): TGTGCCAGCAGTTTAGCCGCTCGGCGGGGGGGCGAAGAGGCCCAGTACTTC. The chain couples TRBV28 to TRBJ2-5; TRBD2 agrees at 9 bases. This CDR3 contains 17 residues. Germline V gene sequence: CDR1 MDHEN, CDR2 SYDVKM.

This clonotype was counted ten times or more. The V call is TRBV20-1, the J call TRBJ2-7, with 12 positions matching TRBD2. CDR1 DFQATT and CDR2 SNEGSKA come from the germline V gene (reference sequence). CDR3 size: 13 residues. The trim removed 5 bases at V and 7 bases at J, leaving 6 bases unmatched. The CDR3 bases are TGCAGTGCTGGGACTAGCGGGCTATTTGAGCAGTACTTC. As protein: CSAGTSGLFEQYF.

The sample holds many counts of this clonotype. This chain joins TRBV12-3 or TRBV12-4 and TRBJ2-5; D is tentatively TRBD1 or TRBD2 (5 bases each). The ends were cut back, 1 base at V and 0 bases at J, with 15 bases in the middle. The CDR3 runs 17 residues. The CDR3 protein is CASSLGEGLMYQETQYF. The DNA of the CDR3 is TGTGCCAGCAGTTTAGGTGAGGGGTTGATGTACCAAGAGACCCAGTACTTC.

This chain joins TRBV27 and TRBJ2-5; D is possibly TRBD2 (5 bases). The germline CDR1 and CDR2 sequences are MNHEY and SMNVEV (reference sequence). CDR3 length: 16 residues. The germline V and J ends were trimmed by 5 bases and 1 base, with 17 bases remaining between them. The CDR3 region is CASSPNPLGAQETQYF. The CDR3 nucleotides are TGTGCCAGCAGTCCGAACCCACTAGGAGCCCAAGAGACCCAGTACTTC.

This clonotype was recorded many times. The rearrangement uses TRBV12-5 and TRBJ1-1; the D gene is possibly TRBD1 (5 bases). There are 12 residues in the CDR3. Germline CDR1 reads LGHNT; CDR2 reads FRNRAP. V was trimmed by 6 bases and J by 5 bases, leaving 10 bases between them. CDR3 amino acids: CASGSQGTEAFF. The CDR3 coding sequence is TGTGCTAGTGGGTCCCAGGGAACTGAAGCTTTCTTT.

This clonotype appeared many times. J is TRBJ1-1 and V is TRBV6-5; weak D call: TRBD1 (6 bases). This CDR3 contains 13 residues. Germline V gene data show CDR1 as MNHEY and CDR2 as SVGAGI. Trimming took off 4 bases at V and 4 bases at J, with 10 bases between the two ends. CDR3 in amino acids: CASSFQGSTEAFF. The CDR3 bases are TGTGCCAGCAGTTTTCAGGGGAGCACTGAAGCTTTCTTT.

This clonotype was seen ten or more times. The chain combines TRBV11-2 with TRBJ2-5; possibly TRBD2 for D (7 bases). Germline V CDR1 and CDR2: SGHAT, FQNNGV. The CDR3 sequence is 16 residues long. The ends were cut back, 0 bases at V and 0 bases at J, with 11 bases in the middle. CDR3 nucleotide sequence: TGTGCCAGCAGCTTAGATCGGGGGGCCTACCAAGAGACCCAGTACTTC. It yields the protein CASSLDRGAYQETQYF.

The sample holds many counts of this clonotype. V and J are TRBV14 and TRBJ2-7, with TRBD2 matching over 9 bases. This CDR3 spans 16 amino acids. Germline loops: CDR1 SGHDN, CDR2 FVKESK. The V and J ends lost 0 bases and 7 bases, in that order; junction bases with no gene match: 10. The DNA for the CDR3 is TGTGCCAGCAGCCAAGATCAGTTAGCGGGAGTTGGTGAGCAGTACTTC. It codes for CASSQDQLAGVGEQYF.

As regards this clonotype: No conserved phenylalanine or tryptophan is present at the end of the CDR3, so a read error is the likely explanation. The chain couples TRBV6-1 to TRBJ2-7; D remains ambiguous. CDR3 length equals 13 residues. Looked up from germline, CDR1 is MNHNS and CDR2 is SASEGT. Deletions cut 7 bases from V and 2 bases from J, with 12 bases between. The DNA for the CDR3 is TGTGCCAGCACAAAGGACGATACCTACGAGCAGTACTCC. Translated: CASTKDDTYEQYS.

This clonotype was picked up many times. This chain links TRBV6-4 with TRBJ1-2, with 12 bases lining up with TRBD1. Per the germline V gene, CDR1 is MRHNA and CDR2 is SNTAGT. J gave up 14 bases and V 0 bases, and 10 bases lay outside the gene matches. CDR3 length: 15 residues. The CDR3 DNA sequence: TGTGCCAGCAGTGACTCTCCGGGACAGGGGGCGTTATTGACCTTC. It is translated as CASSDSPGQGALLTF.

This clonotype showed up many times. V gene TRBV11-2 combines with J gene TRBJ1-1, with D possibly matching TRBD1 (5 bases). Germline assignment: CDR1 SGHAT and CDR2 FQNNGV. The CDR3 contains 18 residues. V dropped 0 bases and J dropped 4 bases, with 21 bases sitting between them. For the CDR3, the DNA is TGTGCCAGCAGCTTAGAGATCCTTCGCGTTGGGGGGGGCACTGAAGCTTTCTTT. Its protein product is CASSLEILRVGGGTEAFF.

This clonotype was seen repeatedly, ten times or more. This sequence joins TRBV20-1 and TRBJ2-5, with D perhaps TRBD1 (8 bases). The germline gives CDR1 DFQATT, CDR2 SNEGSKA (reference sequence). Trimming pared 6 bases from V and 4 bases from J, leaving 15 bases between. This CDR3 contains 13 residues. The CDR3 nucleotides are TGCAGTGCGAGCACAGGGGGGGGAGAGACCCAGTACTTC. It yields the protein CSASTGGGETQYF.

This clonotype was recorded at least ten times. The chain links TRBV20-1 to TRBJ2-7, with 9 positions matching TRBD2. CDR1 DFQATT and CDR2 SNEGSKA come from the germline V gene (reference sequence). Unmatched junction bases numbered 4, after V lost 1 base and J lost 0 bases. The CDR3 sequence is 15 residues long. CDR3 protein: CSARGSSGTSYEQYF. The DNA of the CDR3 is TGCAGTGCTAGAGGATCTAGCGGGACCTCCTACGAGCAGTACTTC.

This clonotype was seen many times. This sequence joins TRBV7-2 and TRBJ2-7; D possibly corresponds to TRBD2 (5 bases). The germline V and J ends were trimmed by 1 base and 2 bases, with 12 bases remaining between them. CDR1 is SGHTA and CDR2 is FQGNSA in the germline V gene. The length of the CDR3 is 15 residues. CDR3 DNA sequence: TGTGCCAGCAGCTTAGGCCCAGCGGCGGCCTACGAGCAGTACTTC. It codes for CASSLGPAAAYEQYF.

The CDR3 here is CAISEPYEGTEPWEQYF. CDR3 nucleotides: TGTGCCATCAGTGAGCCCTACGAGGGGACGGAGCCGTGGGAGCAGTACTTC. The chain is built from TRBV10-3 and TRBJ2-7; D could derive from TRBD1 or TRBD2 (5 bases each). V lost 2 bases, J lost 7 bases, and 24 bases lay in between. The CDR3 totals 17 residues. Germline V gene lookup returns CDR1 ENHRY and CDR2 SYGVKD.

This rearrangement joins TRBV5-1 to TRBJ2-3, with TRBD2 identical over 7 bases. The J segment lost 3 bases and the V segment lost 4 bases, leaving 5 bases of the junction unmatched. In germline, CDR1 is SGHRS, CDR2 YFSETQ. The CDR3 totals 14 residues. The CDR3 DNA follows: TGCGCCAGCAGCACCGCCGGGAGGACAGATACGCAGTATTTT. Protein: CASSTAGRTDTQYF.

This clonotype was detected ten times or more. The J gene is TRBJ1-6, the V gene TRBV20-1; 7 bases fit TRBD1. V shed 0 bases and J 4 bases; nucleotides not matched to a gene: 9. CDR1 is DFQATT and CDR2 is SNEGSKA in the germline V gene (reference sequence). There are 17 residues in the CDR3. CDR3 nucleotide sequence: TGCAGTGCTAGAGATCCTAGCGGACAGGCTTATAATTCACCCCTCCACTTT. This translates into CSARDPSGQAYNSPLHF.

The rearrangement joins TRBV27 to TRBJ1-2; D is possibly TRBD1 (5 bases). Germline V CDR1 and CDR2: MNHEY, SMNVEV (reference sequence). The CDR3 covers 15 residues. With 6 bases removed from V and 5 bases from J, the gap between germline ends came to 19 bases. The CDR3 here is CASRDMGGGGYGYTF. The CDR3 DNA sequence: TGTGCCAGCAGGGACATGGGCGGGGGAGGATATGGCTACACCTTC.

This rearrangement joins TRBV11-1 to TRBJ2-1; the match to TRBD2 covers 7 bases. The V gene's germline CDR1 is SGHAT and CDR2 FQDESV (reference sequence). Unmatched junction bases numbered 8, after V lost 2 bases and J lost 4 bases. This CDR3 region has 16 residues. CDR3 nucleotides: TGTGCCAGCAGCTTAACTTGGCGGGAGTTGTACAATGAGCAGTTCTTC. Its protein is CASSLTWRELYNEQFF.

The V call is TRBV6-2 or TRBV6-3, the J call TRBJ2-3, with a weak D call TRBD2 (6 bases). Trimming cost V 5 bases and J 3 bases, with 15 bases left between them. The CDR3 has 15 residues. Germline V CDR1 and CDR2: MNHEY, SVGEGT. The CDR3 spells CASSESGTPTDTQYF. In DNA, the CDR3 is TGTGCCAGCAGTGAGTCCGGGACTCCAACAGATACGCAGTATTTT.

This clonotype showed up many times. V usage is TRBV19 and J usage is TRBJ1-1; D may be TRBD1 (5 bases). Germline CDR1 and CDR2: LNHDA and SQIVND (reference sequence). This CDR3 contains 15 residues. V gave up 6 bases and J gave up 0 bases, with 14 bases separating them. The CDR3 DNA sequence: TGTGCCAGTAGAGATTCGACAGCACTGAACACTGAAGCTTTCTTT. Amino acids: CASRDSTALNTEAFF.

J is TRBJ2-3 and V is TRBV6-1; 7 bases match TRBD2. The length of the CDR3 is 15 residues. Looked up from germline, CDR1 is MNHNS and CDR2 is SASEGT. The ends lost 7 bases at V and 0 bases at J; junction bases unmatched: 7. Here the CDR3 reads CASNPQGLSTDTQYF. DNA for the CDR3: TGTGCCAGCAACCCGCAGGGACTAAGCACAGATACGCAGTATTTT.

The V gene is TRBV6-2 or TRBV6-3, the J gene TRBJ2-5; 8 bases are a match to TRBD1. The CDR3 covers 14 residues. With V trimmed by 5 bases and J by 4 bases, 6 bases remained unmatched. CDR1 is MNHEY, CDR2 SVGEGT, per germline. CDR3 in DNA: TGTGCCAGCAGTGGCAGGGGGCGCTTAGAGACCCAGTACTTC. Protein product: CASSGRGRLETQYF.

This clonotype was counted ten times or more. The chain couples TRBV20-1 to TRBJ2-7, with D uncertain. CDR1 DFQATT and CDR2 SNEGSKA come from the germline V gene (reference sequence). The CDR3 sequence is 12 residues long. Deletions cut 3 bases from V and 7 bases from J, with 13 bases between. This CDR3 is CSASRAVGEQYF. As DNA, the CDR3 is TGCAGTGCTAGTCGCGCCGTGGGGGAGCAGTACTTC.

This clonotype has ten or more counts. The CDR3 nucleotides are TGTGCCAGCAGTTTACAGGGTATGGGCACTGAAGCTTTCTTT. This translates into CASSLQGMGTEAFF. V and J are TRBV7-9 and TRBJ1-1, with D tentatively TRBD1 (6 bases). This CDR3 region has 14 residues. V lost 6 bases, J lost 4 bases, and 15 bases lay in between. Germline-derived CDR1 and CDR2 are SEHNR and FQNEAQ (reference sequence).

This clonotype has at least ten counts. The V gene is TRBV19, the J gene TRBJ1-1; D is ambiguous. Germline V gene sequence: CDR1 LNHDA, CDR2 SQIVND (reference sequence). V lost 4 bases and J 1 base, leaving 13 bases between the germline ends. The CDR3 extends over 15 amino acids. Here the CDR3 reads CASSNIGGTNTEAFF. The DNA of the CDR3 is TGTGCCAGTAGTAATATCGGCGGTACGAACACTGAAGCTTTCTTT.